This T cell receptor beta chain appears in the sequencing data of a study of response to subunit inactivated influenza vaccine. TCRdb ran MiXCR on the RT-PCR reads and lists one entry per CDR3 protein. Among some 570,000 distinct CDR3 sequences listed, about 10% were seen once. This clonotype was seen at least ten times. Germline loops: CDR1 DFQATT, CDR2 SNEGSKA (reference sequence). The length of the CDR3 is 14 residues. Germline trimming cut 6 bases from V and 2 bases from J; bases unmatched to any gene: 8. This same sample was also part of a study on T cells expressing NK-cell markers. According to that study: UMIs were included in TCR beta cDNA generated by 5'RACE template switching. Sequenced donors, eight in total, included seven who were HCMV-seropositive and one who was seronegative. Dominant NKG2C+ clonotype frequencies of about 1.0-8% of CD8+ T cells were measured in roughly 6 donors. In a handful of donors, dominant clonotypes made up about 28.3-65% of CD3+CD56-NKG2C+ cells. Expanded NKG2C+ T cell clones were not confirmed as HCMV-specific.

The source of this sequence is a man aged 45-65 years who received an inactivated influenza vaccine. This chain uses TRBV20-1 with TRBJ2-5; 8 bases match TRBD2. The sample consisted of PBMCs from blood, taken on the day of vaccination. DNA of the CDR3: TGCAGTGCCCTGCGGGGGGCCGGACAAGAGACCCAGTACTTC. It translates to CSALRGAGQETQYF.